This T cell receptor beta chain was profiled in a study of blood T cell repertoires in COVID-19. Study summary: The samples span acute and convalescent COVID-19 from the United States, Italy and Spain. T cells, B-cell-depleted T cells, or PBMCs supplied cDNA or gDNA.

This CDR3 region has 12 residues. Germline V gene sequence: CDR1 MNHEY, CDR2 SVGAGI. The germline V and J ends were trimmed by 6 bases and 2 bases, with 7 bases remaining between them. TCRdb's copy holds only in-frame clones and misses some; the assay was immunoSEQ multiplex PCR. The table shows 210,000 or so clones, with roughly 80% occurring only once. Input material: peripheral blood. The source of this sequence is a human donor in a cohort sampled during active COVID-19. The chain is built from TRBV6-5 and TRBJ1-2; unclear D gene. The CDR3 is CASRTINYGYTF. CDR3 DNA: TGTGCCAGCAGGACAATCAACTATGGCTACACCTTC.